This TCR beta chain was documented in a study of cytotoxic CD8 clonotypes in ibrutinib-treated CLL. Overall study: Of a cohort that held some 12 relapsed/refractory and fewer than 16 treatment-naive patients, some 17 were IGHV unmutated. After a median of approximately 70 months, roughly 14 patients stayed remitted and 12 progressed; responses had been partial in about 24 and complete in 2.

This clone was seen just once. The repertoire was sequenced with immunoSEQ multiplex PCR; TCRdb's copy has only in-frame clones and lacks some. Of fewer than 100,000 clones listed, 75% to 85% are singletons. The clonotype was recovered from a human donor with chronic lymphocytic leukemia. Sequencing used PBMCs, obtained after 12 months of ibrutinib treatment.

DNA for the CDR3: TGTGCCAGCAGCTTGGTGGCGAAACAAGAGACCCAGTACTTC. As protein: CASSLVAKQETQYF. The chain has TRBV5-6 and TRBJ2-5, with D unresolved. The V end was cut by 0 bases, the J end by 2 bases, with 8 bases between. The CDR3 covers 14 residues. The V gene's germline CDR1 is SGHDT and CDR2 YYEEEE. Looking up the rest from reference TRBV5-6 and TRBJ2-5 gives the full variable domain: DAGVTQSPTHLIKTRGQQVTLRCSPKSGHDTVSWYQQALGQGPQFIFQYYEEEERQRGNFPDRFSGHQFPNYSSELNVNALLLGDSALYLCASSLVAKQETQYFGPGTRLLVL.